This TCR beta chain is from a study of blood T cell repertoires in COVID-19. The ends were cut back, 4 bases at V and 3 bases at J, with 19 bases in the middle. CDR1 and CDR2 (germline): MNHEY, SMNVEV (reference sequence). The CDR3 loop spans 16 amino acids. Repertoires were generated with immunoSEQ multiplex PCR, while TCRdb's copy carries only in-frame clones and drops some. In the table there are 200,000 to 250,000 clones, about 89% of which are singletons. The genes are TRBV27 and TRBJ2-7; TRBD2 might be the D (5 bases). This clonotype originated in a woman between 55 and 75 years old who had recovered from COVID-19. Specimen: peripheral blood. The CDR3 DNA sequence: TGTGCCAGCAGTTCGAGGGCGACACCAATAGGCTACGAGCAGTACTTC. This translates into CASSSRATPIGYEQYF.